Presented here are 23 T cell receptor beta chains from one specimen sequenced in a study of T cells of healthy individuals. MiXCR, run by TCRdb on the 5' RACE reads, gives a single entry per CDR3 protein. The table includes approximately 100,000 distinct CDR3 sequences, under 20% detected once. Receptor source: a human donor in good health.

This clonotype was detected ten times or more. J is TRBJ1-1 and V is TRBV10-3; D not certain. There are 14 residues in the CDR3. The V end lost 8 bases, the J end lost 1 base, and 14 bases lay between the germline ends. Germline CDR1 ENHRY, CDR2 SYGVKD. The CDR3 region is CAIGRARENTEAFF. For the CDR3, the DNA is TGTGCCATCGGGAGGGCGCGGGAGAACACTGAAGCTTTCTTT.

This clonotype was seen a few times. The chain recombines TRBV7-9 with TRBJ2-3, with 9 nucleotides matching TRBD1. The V segment lost 5 bases and the J segment 4 bases; nucleotides outside the gene matches: 7. The CDR3 runs 15 residues. From germline, CDR1 is SEHNR and CDR2 FQNEAQ (reference sequence). The CDR3 nucleotides are TGTGCCAGCAGCCGGACAGGGGTCCGCGCAGATACGCAGTATTTT. Translating gives CASSRTGVRADTQYF.

V usage is TRBV4-2 and J usage is TRBJ2-5, with D possibly being TRBD1 (6 bases). V lost 4 bases and J lost 5, with 14 bases in between. Germline assignment: CDR1 LGHNA and CDR2 YNFKEQ. The CDR3 length is 14 residues. CDR3 sequence (DNA): TGTGCCAGCAGCCGAAAGGGGGTCGTGGAGACCCAGTACTTC. The encoded protein is CASSRKGVVETQYF.

This clonotype was seen more than once but under ten times. V and J are TRBV3-1 and TRBJ2-5, with D maybe TRBD1 (5 bases). V was trimmed by 3 bases and J by 4 bases, leaving 15 bases between them. The CDR3 loop spans 15 amino acids. CDR1 is LGHDT, CDR2 YNNKEL, per germline (reference sequence). CDR3 nucleotides: TGTGCCAGCAGCCACGACCAGGGTACAGGAGAGACCCAGTACTTC. It is translated as CASSHDQGTGETQYF.

This clonotype occurred a few times. The rearrangement uses TRBV7-2 and TRBJ1-1; a weak D match, TRBD1 (5 bases). Germline CDR1 SGHTA, CDR2 FQGNSA. The CDR3 runs 15 residues. Trimming took off 0 bases at V and 5 bases at J, with 13 bases between the two ends. CDR3: CASSLAAGAGTEAFF. In DNA form, the CDR3 reads TGTGCCAGCAGCTTAGCGGCTGGGGCGGGGACTGAAGCTTTCTTT. Drawing the rest from reference TRBV7-2 and TRBJ1-1, the complete variable domain is GAGVSQSPSNKVTEKGKDVELRCDPISGHTALYWYRQSLGQGLEFLIYFQGNSAPDKSGLPSDRFSAERTGGSVSTLTIQRTQQEDSAVYLCASSLAAGAGTEAFFGQGTRLTVV.

This chain's CDR3 is CASSEAGEFDYTF. DNA for the CDR3: TGTGCCAGCAGTGAGGCAGGGGAGTTTGACTACACCTTC. The rearrangement uses TRBV2 and TRBJ1-2; TRBD1 is a possible D gene (6 bases). The ends were cut back, 3 bases at V and 10 bases at J, with 15 bases in the middle. The germline CDR1 and CDR2 sequences are SNHLY and FYNNEI. This CDR3 has 13 amino acids.

The V and J genes are TRBV20-1 and TRBJ2-3; TRBD1 might be the D (6 bases). Trimming removed 4 bases at V and 14 bases at J, with 16 bases between. The CDR3 totals 11 residues. Germline CDR1 is DFQATT and CDR2 is SNEGSKA (reference sequence). The CDR3 region is CSAIDRFTLYF. CDR3 nucleotide sequence: TGCAGTGCTATCGACAGGTTCACTCTGTATTTT.

This clonotype was seen only a few times. This chain uses TRBV7-8 with TRBJ1-1; D possibly corresponds to TRBD1 (6 bases). CDR1 is SGHVS, CDR2 FQNEAQ, per germline. Trimming left V 1 base short and J 0 bases short, with 12 bases between. The CDR3 spans 16 residues. CDR3 coding DNA: TGTGCCAGCAGCTTAGGGGGGGGCTTGCTGAACACTGAAGCTTTCTTT. This gives the protein CASSLGGGLLNTEAFF.

This clonotype has more than one count but fewer than ten. The V and J genes are TRBV3-1 and TRBJ1-1, with a possible D match to TRBD1 (6 bases). Deletions cut 7 bases from V and 2 bases from J, with 14 bases between. The CDR3 is 14 amino acids. The germline CDR1 and CDR2 sequences are LGHDT and YNNKEL (reference sequence). CDR3 sequence reads: CASNYGGLNTEAFF. CDR3 bases: TGTGCCAGCAATTATGGGGGCCTAAACACTGAAGCTTTCTTT.

This clonotype was counted between two and nine times. The chain employs TRBV7-9 and TRBJ2-5, with TRBD1 as a possible D gene (6 bases). Trimming pared 3 bases from V and 4 bases from J, leaving 15 bases between. Germline values: CDR1 SEHNR, CDR2 FQNEAQ (reference sequence). This CDR3 spans 15 amino acids. CDR3 protein: CASSFQGKGGETQYF. The CDR3 bases are TGTGCCAGCAGCTTCCAGGGGAAAGGAGGAGAGACCCAGTACTTC.

This rearrangement joins TRBV29-1 to TRBJ2-5; D perhaps matches TRBD1 (7 bases). Per germline, CDR1 SQVTM and CDR2 ANQGSEA. Trimming stripped 6 bases from V and 4 bases from J, with 18 bases between. This CDR3 is built from 14 residues. The CDR3 loop is CSVAGGRGVETQYF. In DNA form, the CDR3 reads TGCAGCGTCGCCGGCGGCAGGGGGGTAGAGACCCAGTACTTC.

This clonotype was found a few times. The J gene is TRBJ1-3, the V gene TRBV15; D is ambiguous. The CDR3 length is 15 residues. Trimming left V 0 bases short and J 0 bases short, with 6 bases between. Germline CDR1 and CDR2: LNHNV and YYDKDF (reference sequence). DNA of the CDR3: TGTGCCACCAGCAGAGATCGCTACTCTGGAAACACCATATATTTT. Translating gives CATSRDRYSGNTIYF.

The chain employs TRBV7-2 and TRBJ2-5; a possible D gene is TRBD1 (5 bases). Germline CDR1 SGHTA, CDR2 FQGNSA. Trimming removed 4 bases from V and 1 base from J, with 10 bases in between. The CDR3 length is 14 residues. CDR3 bases: TGTGCCAGCAGCTCGAGGACATTCCAAGAGACCCAGTACTTC. It is translated as CASSSRTFQETQYF. Variable domain in full (rest from reference TRBV7-2 and TRBJ2-5): GAGVSQSPSNKVTEKGKDVELRCDPISGHTALYWYRQSLGQGLEFLIYFQGNSAPDKSGLPSDRFSAERTGGSVSTLTIQRTQQEDSAVYLCASSSRTFQETQYFGPGTRLLVL.

The genes are TRBV11-2 and TRBJ1-5, with D possibly being TRBD1 (5 bases). Germline-derived CDR1 and CDR2 are SGHAT and FQNNGV. The CDR3 sequence is 15 residues long. The V end was cut by 1 base, the J end by 5 bases, with 12 bases between. CDR3 sequence reads: CASSLARGGDQPQHF. As DNA, the CDR3 is TGTGCCAGCAGCTTAGCCCGTGGAGGGGATCAGCCCCAGCATTTT.

The rearrangement links TRBV27 to TRBJ2-2; 8 positions match TRBD2. The CDR3 is 15 amino acids. Germline V gives CDR1 MNHEY, CDR2 SMNVEV (reference sequence). Germline trimming cut 5 bases from V and 6 bases from J; bases unmatched to any gene: 8. The CDR3 nucleotides are TGTGCCAGCAGTCCGACGGGAGGGAGGGCCGGGGAGCTGTTTTTT. It specifies CASSPTGGRAGELFF.

This clonotype was counted only a few times. The CDR3 DNA follows: TGTGCCAGCAGTCTCCCACCGGGTGATGACGAGCAGTACTTC. Protein product: CASSLPPGDDEQYF. The chain employs TRBV28 and TRBJ2-7; D gene unclear. The CDR3 has 14 amino acids. Germline V lookup: CDR1 MDHEN, CDR2 SYDVKM. Trimming shortened V by 5 bases and J by 5 bases, and 16 bases separated the two germline ends.

This clonotype appeared a few times. The chain links TRBV6-6 to TRBJ1-3; D uncertain. This CDR3 is built from 16 residues. V lost 3 bases and J 0 bases, leaving 12 bases between the germline ends. Germline CDR1 MNHNY, CDR2 SVGAGI (reference sequence). CDR3 nucleotide sequence: TGTGCCAGCAGTTATGGGCAGGCCCCCTCTGGAAACACCATATATTTT. It codes for CASSYGQAPSGNTIYF.

The V and J genes are TRBV28 and TRBJ2-1, with D perhaps TRBD2 (5 bases). Germline CDR1 MDHEN, CDR2 SYDVKM. Trimming removed 5 bases from V and 2 bases from J, with 13 bases in between. This CDR3 is built from 15 residues. The CDR3 nucleotides are TGTGCCAGCAGTCCCCAGCGGCGCCCCTACAATGAGCAGTTCTTC. Protein product: CASSPQRRPYNEQFF.

The rearrangement joins TRBV4-2 to TRBJ2-1, with a weak D call TRBD1 (6 bases). Trimming shortened V by 3 bases and J by 7 bases, and 10 bases separated the two germline ends. The CDR3 runs to 13 residues. Germline V gene sequence: CDR1 LGHNA, CDR2 YNFKEQ. The CDR3 protein is CASSHPQGNEQFF. The CDR3 DNA is TGTGCCAGCAGCCACCCACAGGGAAATGAGCAGTTCTTC.

This clonotype was counted ten times or more. The rearrangement links TRBV7-2 to TRBJ1-2, with TRBD1 matching 10 bases. The V gene's germline CDR1 is SGHTA and CDR2 FQGNSA. V shed 7 bases and J 1 base; nucleotides not matched to a gene: 9. The CDR3 has 16 amino acids. The CDR3 DNA follows: TGTGCCAGCATTCCCGGGACAGGGGATGGTAACTATGGCTACACCTTC. Translation gives CASIPGTGDGNYGYTF.

The chain links TRBV5-1 to TRBJ2-7, with no clear D. Germline CDR1 is SGHRS and CDR2 is YFSETQ. This CDR3 is 16 amino acids long. The ends were cut back, 4 bases at V and 7 bases at J, with 24 bases in the middle. CDR3 in DNA: TGCGCCAGCAGCCCCCGGGCTCTCAATGGGAAGAAGGAGCAGTACTTC. Translating gives CASSPRALNGKKEQYF.

This clonotype has just a few counts. The genes are TRBV6-1 and TRBJ2-5, with a tentative D call TRBD2 (6 bases). CDR3 length: 14 amino acids. Germline V gives CDR1 MNHNS, CDR2 SASEGT. Trimming removed 6 bases at V and 4 bases at J, with 15 bases between. Here the CDR3 DNA reads TGTGCCAGCAGGGGGACCGTGGGGGGAGAGACCCAGTACTTC. Its translation is CASRGTVGGETQYF.

The J gene is TRBJ2-5, the V gene TRBV28, with TRBD2 matching over 11 bases. The germline V gene encodes CDR1 MDHEN and CDR2 SYDVKM. This CDR3 is 17 amino acids long. The trim removed 3 bases at V and 4 bases at J, leaving 10 bases unmatched. DNA for the CDR3: TGTGCCAGCAGTTTGGGACGGACTAGCGGGCGTAGAGAGACCCAGTACTTC. It yields the protein CASSLGRTSGRRETQYF.